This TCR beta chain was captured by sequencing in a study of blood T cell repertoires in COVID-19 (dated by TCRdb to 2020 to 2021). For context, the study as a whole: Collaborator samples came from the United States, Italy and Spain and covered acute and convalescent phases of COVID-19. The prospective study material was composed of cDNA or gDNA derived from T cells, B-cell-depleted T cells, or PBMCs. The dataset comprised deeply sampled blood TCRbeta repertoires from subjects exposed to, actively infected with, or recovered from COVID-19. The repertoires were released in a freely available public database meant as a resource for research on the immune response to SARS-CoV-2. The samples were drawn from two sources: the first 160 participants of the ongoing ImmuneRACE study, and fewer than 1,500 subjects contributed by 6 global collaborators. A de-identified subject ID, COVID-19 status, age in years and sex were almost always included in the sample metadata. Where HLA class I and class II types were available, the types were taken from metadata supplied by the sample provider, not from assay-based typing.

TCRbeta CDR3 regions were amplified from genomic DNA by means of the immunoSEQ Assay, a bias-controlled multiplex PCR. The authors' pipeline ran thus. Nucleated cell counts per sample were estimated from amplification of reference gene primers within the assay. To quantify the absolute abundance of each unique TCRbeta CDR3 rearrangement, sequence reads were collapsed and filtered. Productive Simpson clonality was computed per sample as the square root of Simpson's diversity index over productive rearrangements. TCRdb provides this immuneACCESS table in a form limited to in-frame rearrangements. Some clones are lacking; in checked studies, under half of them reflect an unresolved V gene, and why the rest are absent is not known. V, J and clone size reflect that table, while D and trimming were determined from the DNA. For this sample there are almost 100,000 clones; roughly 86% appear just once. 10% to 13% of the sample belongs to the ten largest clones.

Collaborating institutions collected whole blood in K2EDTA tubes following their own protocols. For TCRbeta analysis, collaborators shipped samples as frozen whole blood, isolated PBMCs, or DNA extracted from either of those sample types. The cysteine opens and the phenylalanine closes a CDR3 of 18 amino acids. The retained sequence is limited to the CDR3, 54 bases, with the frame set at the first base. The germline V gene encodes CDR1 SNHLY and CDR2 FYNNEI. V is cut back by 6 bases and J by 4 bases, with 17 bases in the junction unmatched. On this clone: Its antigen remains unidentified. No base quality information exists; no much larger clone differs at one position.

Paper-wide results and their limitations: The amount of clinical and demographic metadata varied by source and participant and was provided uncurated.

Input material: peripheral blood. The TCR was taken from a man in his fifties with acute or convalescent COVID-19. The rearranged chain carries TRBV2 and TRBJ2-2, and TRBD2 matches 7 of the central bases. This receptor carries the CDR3 CASRDAGLVGRATGELFF. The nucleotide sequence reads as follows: TGTGCCAGCAGGGACGCTGGACTAGTTGGGCGGGCCACCGGGGAGCTGTTTTTT.